These T cell receptor beta chains were read from a single sample in a study of T cell repertoires in MIS-A myocarditis. Sequencing used immunoSEQ multiplex PCR; TCRdb keeps in-frame clones, though not all of them. The sample comprises roughly 12,000 clones, roughly four fifths of which are singletons, and about 30% rests with the top ten. Material for sequencing was right ventricle heart tissue obtained at autopsy. These receptors all stem from a man aged 18-30 years with fulminant myocarditis from multisystem inflammatory syndrome in adults (MIS-A) after COVID-19. Each CDR3 is given with its conserved first and last residue. A D gene is named only where the DNA matches it firmly. Clone size is given for some rows only: seen once, a few or many times, or a class if the clone is expanded.

d_call,j_call,clone_size,v_call,cdr3_nt,cdr3_aa
TRBD1,TRBJ2-1,once,TRBV9,TGTGCCAGCAGCCCTGGACAGGGGACGGGTGAGCAGTTCTTC,CASSPGQGTGEQFF
-,TRBJ1-2,-,TRBV28,TGTGCCAGCAGTTCAACAGGCAACTATGGCTACACCTTC,CASSSTGNYGYTF
TRBD1,TRBJ1-5,-,TRBV4-1,TGCGCCAGCAGCCAAGACCCCCTTGTGGACAGGGTCAGACCCCAGCATTTT,CASSQDPLVDRVRPQHF
-,TRBJ1-5,few,TRBV2,TGTGCCAGTAAGCCAGGATTAAGTAATCAGCCCCAGCATTTT,CASKPGLSNQPQHF
TRBD2,TRBJ2-1,-,TRBV6-7,TGTGCCAGCAGTTACTCGAAATACGGGACTAGTTCGGAAACGGGTTACAATGAGCAGTTCTTC,CASSYSKYGTSSETGYNEQFF
-,TRBJ1-2,-,TRBV11-2,TGTGCCAGCAGCTCCCCCGGACAGCGACCAAACTATGGCTACACCTTC,CASSSPGQRPNYGYTF
-,TRBJ1-2,-,TRBV9,TGTGCCAGCAGCCAGAGAGTGCAGGGGAGCTATGGCTACACCTTC,CASSQRVQGSYGYTF
-,TRBJ1-1,-,TRBV11-2,TGTGCCAGCAGTGGGGGACTCTACACTGAAGCTTTCTTT,CASSGGLYTEAFF
-,TRBJ1-2,-,TRBV9,TGTGCCAGCAGCGTAGACCAGCAGGGACGAACCCTTTATGGCTACACCTTC,CASSVDQQGRTLYGYTF
TRBD1,TRBJ1-3,few,TRBV4-3,TGCGCCAGCAGCCAAACATGGTTGATTGGGACAGCCCTATATTTT,CASSQTWLIGTALYF
-,TRBJ1-5,few,TRBV6-1,TGTGCCAGCAGTGAATTTCAGCCCCAGCATTTT,CASSEFQPQHF
-,TRBJ2-7,-,TRBV27,TGTGCCAGCAGTTTAAAGTTTTCCTACGAGCAGTACTTC,CASSLKFSYEQYF
TRBD1,TRBJ1-1,-,TRBV4-1,TGCGCCAGCAGCCCCCGGGACAGGGGGAACACTGAAGCTTTCTTT,CASSPRDRGNTEAFF
-,TRBJ2-5,once,TRBV29-1,TGCAGCGTTGGTGCATCGGGGGCGAGCGAGACCCAGTACTTC,CSVGASGASETQYF
-,TRBJ2-6,-,TRBV6-1,TGTGCCAGCAGTGAAGCGGGAGTTCCTGGGGCCAACGTCCTGACTTTC,CASSEAGVPGANVLTF
TRBD2,TRBJ2-1,once,TRBV18,TGTGCCAGCTCACCAAAGGCTAGCGGCGGGAATGAGCAGTTCTTC,CASSPKASGGNEQFF
-,TRBJ1-2,-,TRBV5-1,TGCGCCAGCAGCTTGAGAGGGAACTATGGCTACACCTTC,CASSLRGNYGYTF
-,TRBJ2-2,once,TRBV5-4,TGTGCCAGCAGCTTGGACGTACATACCGGGGAGCTGTTTTTT,CASSLDVHTGELFF
-,TRBJ2-1,-,TRBV7-2,TGTGCCAGCAGCTCCAGCGGTTCCTACAATGAGCAGTTCTTC,CASSSSGSYNEQFF
TRBD1,TRBJ1-4,once,TRBV30,TGTGCCCTTCACAGGGGTCAGAGTGAAAAACTGTTTTTT,CALHRGQSEKLFF
TRBD1,TRBJ1-3,-,TRBV30,TGTGCCTGGAGTGTGGGAGTGTTTTTAGGGGGCAGTGCTGGAAACACCATATATTTT,CAWSVGVFLGGSAGNTIYF
-,TRBJ1-1,-,TRBV4-3,TGCGCCAGCAGCCAAGATCTTGAGGCGACTGAAGCTTTCTTT,CASSQDLEATEAFF
TRBD2,TRBJ2-3,-,TRBV6-6,TGTGCCAGCAGTTACGTATCGGGGGGGGATACGCAGTATTTT,CASSYVSGGDTQYF
TRBD2,TRBJ2-3,-,TRBV18,TGTGCCAGCTCGCTATCTAGCGGGGGTGGCACAGATACGCAGTATTTT,CASSLSSGGGTDTQYF
-,TRBJ1-3,-,TRBV11-2,TGTGCCAGCAGCTTAATACCGGGACAATCTGGAAACACCATATATTTT,CASSLIPGQSGNTIYF